Presented here are 20 T cell receptor beta chains from one specimen sequenced in a study of blood T cell repertoires in COVID-19. Sequencing used immunoSEQ multiplex PCR; TCRdb keeps in-frame clones, though not all of them. Of roughly 260,000 clones in the sample, roughly 86% were seen once. The specimen was peripheral blood. All receptors derive from a middle-aged man who had recovered from COVID-19.

The genes are TRBV13 and TRBJ2-5; no reliable D call. The CDR3 contains 15 residues. Germline-derived CDR1 and CDR2 are PRHDT and FYEKMQ (reference sequence). Between the trimmed V and J ends, which lost 1 base and 2 bases, there was a span of 11 bases. CDR3 DNA: TGTGCCAGCAGCTTAGAGTTGGTCAGACAAGAGACCCAGTACTTC. Translated, it gives CASSLELVRQETQYF.

This CDR3 reads CASSYFQSWERASYEQYF. CDR3 nucleotide sequence: TGTGCCAGCAGTTACTTCCAAAGCTGGGAGCGTGCCTCCTACGAGCAGTACTTC. The chain joins TRBV6-2 or TRBV6-3 to TRBJ2-7, with a tentative D call TRBD2 (5 bases). The CDR3 length is 18 residues. CDR1 and CDR2 (germline): MNHEY, SVGEGT. Trimming removed 1 base at V and 0 bases at J, with 19 bases between.

This chain joins TRBV6-1 and TRBJ2-1; 9 bases match TRBD2. The length of the CDR3 is 16 residues. J was trimmed by 5 bases and V by 4 bases; bases with no gene match: 9. The germline V gene has CDR1 MNHNS and CDR2 SASEGT. The CDR3 region is CASSGTGSGGHNEQFF. The CDR3 DNA sequence: TGTGCCAGCAGTGGAACCGGAAGCGGGGGGCACAATGAGCAGTTCTTC.

This clone was recorded a few times. The chain links TRBV4-2 to TRBJ2-1, with TRBD2 matching over 7 bases. This CDR3 comprises 16 residues. CDR1 is LGHNA and CDR2 is YNFKEQ in the germline V gene. Trimming took 3 bases from V and 1 from J; bases not matched to a gene: 6. CDR3 amino acids: CASSQGGSRSYNEQFF. Written as DNA, the CDR3 is TGTGCCAGCAGCCAGGGCGGGAGTAGGTCCTACAATGAGCAGTTCTTC.

The genes are TRBV7-2 and TRBJ2-7; TRBD2 aligns across 10 bases. The J segment lost 2 bases and the V segment lost 5 bases, leaving 3 bases of the junction unmatched. This CDR3 region has 14 residues. Germline CDR1 reads SGHTA; CDR2 reads FQGNSA. The CDR3 reads CASSRTSGTYEQYF. CDR3 DNA sequence: TGTGCCAGCAGCAGGACTAGCGGCACCTACGAGCAGTACTTC.

The chain links TRBV11-2 to TRBJ2-7; 12 positions agree with TRBD2. The CDR3 sequence is 16 residues long. Germline CDR1 SGHAT, CDR2 FQNNGV. With V trimmed by 5 bases and J by 3 bases, 8 bases remained unmatched. In DNA form, the CDR3 reads TGTGCCAGCAGCCTCCCGACGACTAGCGGGGGCTACGAGCAGTACTTC. It translates to CASSLPTTSGGYEQYF.

The gene calls are TRBV5-4 and TRBJ1-3; D call uncertain. Per germline, CDR1 SGHNT and CDR2 YYREEE (reference sequence). Trimming took 3 bases from V and 6 from J, leaving 10 bases between them. This CDR3 has 13 amino acids. The CDR3 region has the DNA TGTGCCAGCAGCTGGCCAGGCGTAAACACCATATATTTT. Translated: CASSWPGVNTIYF.

The chain recombines TRBV27 with TRBJ1-5; 8 bases are a match to TRBD1. Germline V gives CDR1 MNHEY, CDR2 SMNVEV (reference sequence). The J segment lost 4 bases and the V segment lost 3 bases, leaving 5 bases of the junction unmatched. The CDR3 sequence is 15 residues long. The CDR3 DNA reads as TGTGCCAGCAGTTTTTCGGACAGGGCTAATCAGCCCCAGCATTTT. Residues: CASSFSDRANQPQHF.

This chain links TRBV5-4 with TRBJ2-7; 8 positions agree with TRBD2. Germline loops: CDR1 SGHNT, CDR2 YYREEE (reference sequence). V lost 0 bases to trimming and J lost 5 bases; unmatched junction nucleotides: 1. The length of the CDR3 is 13 residues. In nucleotides, the CDR3 is TGTGCCAGCAGCTTGGCCGGGGGGGACGAGCAGTACTTC. Translation: CASSLAGGDEQYF.

This chain connects TRBV5-4 to TRBJ1-6, with 7 bases aligning to TRBD1. The CDR3 has 15 residues. The germline V gene encodes CDR1 SGHNT and CDR2 YYREEE (reference sequence). V shed 6 bases and J 0 bases; nucleotides not matched to a gene: 3. CDR3 region: CASTPGGSYNSPLHF. The CDR3 DNA follows: TGTGCCAGCACCCCAGGGGGCTCCTATAATTCACCCCTCCACTTT. The full variable domain, with the rest looked up from reference TRBV5-4 and TRBJ1-6, is ETGVTQSPTHLIKTRGQQVTLRCSSQSGHNTVSWYQQALGQGPQFIFQYYREEENGRGNFPPRFSGLQFPNYSSELNVNALELDDSALYLCASTPGGSYNSPLHFGNGTRLTVT.

The rearrangement links TRBV6-2 or TRBV6-3 to TRBJ1-2; D is possibly TRBD1 (6 bases). This CDR3 spans 17 amino acids. V dropped 2 bases and J dropped 8 bases, with 24 bases sitting between them. Per germline, CDR1 MNHEY and CDR2 SVGEGT. The CDR3 DNA is TGTGCCAGCAGTTACCCAAGATCCGGGACATCCTCCGGGGGCTACACCTTC. Its translation: CASSYPRSGTSSGGYTF.

The chain combines TRBV18 with TRBJ2-7; D uncertain. CDR1 and CDR2 (germline): KGHSH, LQKENI. The ends were cut back, 1 base at V and 7 bases at J, with 8 bases in the middle. This CDR3 has 12 amino acids. CDR3 DNA: TGTGCCAGCTCACCACGGCCGAGGGAGCAGTACTTC. It is translated as CASSPRPREQYF. The full variable domain, rest sourced from reference TRBV18 and TRBJ2-7, is NAGVMQNPRHLVRRRGQEARLRCSPMKGHSHVYWYRQLPEEGLKFMVYLQKENIIDESGMPKERFSAEFPKEGPSILRIQQVVRGDSAAYFCASSPRPREQYFGPGTRLTVT.

The chain combines TRBV2 with TRBJ2-7; 8 positions match TRBD1. Germline CDR1 reads SNHLY; CDR2 reads FYNNEI. This CDR3 spans 14 amino acids. V was clipped by 7 bases and J by 4 bases; unmatched bases: 9. The CDR3 loop reads CASTTRDRTYEQYF. The CDR3 DNA follows: TGTGCCAGCACGACTCGGGACAGGACGTACGAGCAGTACTTC.

This sequence joins TRBV5-4 and TRBJ2-7; no clear D. V was shortened by 2 bases and J by 3 bases, with 15 bases between the two germline ends. The CDR3 consists of 15 residues. CDR1 is SGHNT, CDR2 YYREEE, per germline (reference sequence). Here the CDR3 DNA reads TGTGCCAGCAGCTTACCGGGTCGGATCAGCTACGAGCAGTACTTC. It codes for CASSLPGRISYEQYF.

The chain links TRBV7-2 to TRBJ2-5, with 8 bases lining up with TRBD2. Germline trimming cut 0 bases from V and 4 bases from J; bases unmatched to any gene: 10. Germline CDR1 is SGHTA and CDR2 is FQGNSA. The CDR3 covers 17 residues. CDR3 bases: TGTGCCAGCAGCTTAGCGTCGGGTAGCGGGGTAGCAGAGACCCAGTACTTC. It is translated as CASSLASGSGVAETQYF.

V gene TRBV30 combines with J gene TRBJ2-7, with 7 positions matching TRBD2. The CDR3 consists of 16 residues. With V trimmed by 2 bases and J by 6 bases, 16 bases remained unmatched. Germline V gene sequence: CDR1 GTSNPN, CDR2 SVGIG (reference sequence). The CDR3 spells CAWSLQAGTLYGEQYF. The CDR3 coding sequence is TGTGCCTGGAGTCTCCAAGCGGGGACCCTTTATGGCGAGCAGTACTTC.

This sequence joins TRBV2 and TRBJ2-1; D might be TRBD2 (6 bases). Germline CDR1 SNHLY, CDR2 FYNNEI. V was clipped by 10 bases and J by 0 bases, with 16 bases between them. There are 15 residues in the CDR3. Here the CDR3 DNA reads TGTGCCACCCAACTAGCCCCTAGCTCCTACAATGAGCAGTTCTTC. This codes for CATQLAPSSYNEQFF.

The chain recombines TRBV7-9 with TRBJ2-3, with D perhaps matching TRBD2 (5 bases). Germline-derived CDR1 and CDR2 are SEHNR and FQNEAQ (reference sequence). Trimming took off 1 base at V and 0 bases at J, with 8 bases between the two ends. The CDR3 length is 15 residues. The CDR3, as DNA: TGTGCCAGCAGCTTAGTTGGCGGGAGCACAGATACGCAGTATTTT. This gives the protein CASSLVGGSTDTQYF.

This clone was found a few times. The J gene is TRBJ1-2, the V gene TRBV5-6, with D tentatively TRBD1 (5 bases). The CDR3 contains 14 residues. The ends were cut back, 0 bases at V and 0 bases at J, with 6 bases in the middle. Germline CDR1 is SGHDT and CDR2 is YYEEEE. The DNA of the CDR3 is TGTGCCAGCAGCTTGGACAGGACTAACTATGGCTACACCTTC. It codes for CASSLDRTNYGYTF.

V and J are TRBV6-5 and TRBJ2-2, with a tentative D call TRBD2 (6 bases). Trimming took off 1 base at V and 4 bases at J, with 13 bases between the two ends. This CDR3 spans 16 amino acids. Germline V gene sequence: CDR1 MNHEY, CDR2 SVGAGI. The CDR3 bases are TGTGCCAGCAGTTACTGGACTGGAGGGCTCACCGGGGAGCTGTTTTTT. Its protein is CASSYWTGGLTGELFF.